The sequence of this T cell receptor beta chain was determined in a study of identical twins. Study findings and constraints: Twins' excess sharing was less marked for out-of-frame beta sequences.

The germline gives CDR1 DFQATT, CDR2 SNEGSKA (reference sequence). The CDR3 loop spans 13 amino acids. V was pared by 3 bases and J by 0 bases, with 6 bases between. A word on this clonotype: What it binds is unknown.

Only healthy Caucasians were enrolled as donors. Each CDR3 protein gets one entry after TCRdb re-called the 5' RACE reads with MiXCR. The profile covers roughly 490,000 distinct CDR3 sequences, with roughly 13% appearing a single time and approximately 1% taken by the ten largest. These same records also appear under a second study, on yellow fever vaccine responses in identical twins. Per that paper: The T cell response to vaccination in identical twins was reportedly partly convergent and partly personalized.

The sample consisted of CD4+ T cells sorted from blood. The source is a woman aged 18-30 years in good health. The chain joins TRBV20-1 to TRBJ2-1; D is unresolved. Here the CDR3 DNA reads TGCAGTGCTAGGATGGACTCCTACAATGAGCAGTTCTTC. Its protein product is CSARMDSYNEQFF.